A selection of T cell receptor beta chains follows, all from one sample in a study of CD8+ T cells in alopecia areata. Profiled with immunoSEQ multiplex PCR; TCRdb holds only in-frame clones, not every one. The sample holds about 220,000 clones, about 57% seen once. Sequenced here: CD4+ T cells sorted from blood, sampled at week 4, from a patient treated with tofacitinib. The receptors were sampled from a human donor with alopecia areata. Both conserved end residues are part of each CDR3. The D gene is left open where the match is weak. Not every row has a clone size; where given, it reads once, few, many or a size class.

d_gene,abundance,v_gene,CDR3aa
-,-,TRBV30,CAWSSIGSSIMNTEAFF
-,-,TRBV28,CASSIISQVRVVHF
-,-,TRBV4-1,CASSQVGMGTQYF
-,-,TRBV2,CASNLDMGSYNSPLHF
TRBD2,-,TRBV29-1,CSVSSGTSGGTQYF
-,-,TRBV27,CASRPGHYNSPLHF
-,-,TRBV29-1,CSVLIGVEQYF
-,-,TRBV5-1,CASSLGTGEQFF
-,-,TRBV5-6,CASSFDSNTEAFF
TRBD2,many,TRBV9,CASSVASGGTKDNEQFF
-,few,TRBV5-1,CASSLEGTRSPLHF
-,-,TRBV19,CASSPNSGGIYNEQFF
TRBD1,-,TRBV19,CASSRDRGGAEAFF
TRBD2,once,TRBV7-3,CASSHSGGEVDTQYF
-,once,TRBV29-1,CSVESANTEAFF
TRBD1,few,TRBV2,CASRDRGPFF
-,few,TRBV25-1,CASSEEWSDTQYF
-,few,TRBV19,CASSMEQGRSKNIQYF
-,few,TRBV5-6,CASSRESDTGELFF
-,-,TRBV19,CASSIRPSGNSPLHF
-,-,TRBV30,CACLRDGRNEKLFF
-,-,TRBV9,CASSVEYSNTEAFF
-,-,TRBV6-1,CASSAWVTHGEQYF
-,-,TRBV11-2,CASSLRLEETQYF
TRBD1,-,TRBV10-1,CASSKGTGSDYGYTF
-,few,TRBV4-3,CASSQLSGPTNEKLFF
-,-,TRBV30,CAWSVGGLGSTEAFF
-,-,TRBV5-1,CASSLDGRPYEQYF
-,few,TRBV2,CASSEAGGFGNTEAFF
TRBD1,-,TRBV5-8,CASSHRGTGGYEQYF
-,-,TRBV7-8,CASSLQSVFTGELFF
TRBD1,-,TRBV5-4,CASSLPGQYNSPLHF
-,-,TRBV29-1,CSSNERADEQFF
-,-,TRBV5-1,CASSLGTLGTDTQYF
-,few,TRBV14,CASSQVITTASYEQYF
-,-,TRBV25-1,CASSSTGPRQYF
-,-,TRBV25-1,CASSHVNTEAFF
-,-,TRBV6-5,CASSYSTGTPSPLHF
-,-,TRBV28,CASKRQGNQPQHF